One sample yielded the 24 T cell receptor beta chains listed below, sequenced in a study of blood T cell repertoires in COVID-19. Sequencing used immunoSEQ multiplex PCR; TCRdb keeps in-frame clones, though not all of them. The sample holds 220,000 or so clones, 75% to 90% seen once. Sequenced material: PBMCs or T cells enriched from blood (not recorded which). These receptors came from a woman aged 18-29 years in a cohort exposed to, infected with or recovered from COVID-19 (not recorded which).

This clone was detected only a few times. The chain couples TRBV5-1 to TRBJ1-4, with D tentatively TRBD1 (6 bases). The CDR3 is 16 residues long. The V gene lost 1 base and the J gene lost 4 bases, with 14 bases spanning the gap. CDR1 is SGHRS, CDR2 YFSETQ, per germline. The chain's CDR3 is CASSLHRARDNEKLFF. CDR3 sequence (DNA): TGCGCCAGCAGCTTGCACAGGGCTCGAGATAATGAAAAACTGTTTTTT.

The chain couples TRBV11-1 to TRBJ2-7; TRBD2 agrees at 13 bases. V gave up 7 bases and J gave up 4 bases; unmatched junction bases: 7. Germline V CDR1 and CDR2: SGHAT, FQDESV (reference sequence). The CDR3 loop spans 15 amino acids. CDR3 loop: CASKPGLAGKYEQYF. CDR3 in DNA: TGTGCCAGCAAGCCGGGACTAGCGGGAAAGTACGAGCAGTACTTC. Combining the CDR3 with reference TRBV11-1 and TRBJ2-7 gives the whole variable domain EAEVAQSPRYKITEKSQAVAFWCDPISGHATLYWYRQILGQGPELLVQFQDESVVDDSQLPKDRFSAERLKGVDSTLKIQPAELGDSAMYLCASKPGLAGKYEQYFGPGTRLTVT.

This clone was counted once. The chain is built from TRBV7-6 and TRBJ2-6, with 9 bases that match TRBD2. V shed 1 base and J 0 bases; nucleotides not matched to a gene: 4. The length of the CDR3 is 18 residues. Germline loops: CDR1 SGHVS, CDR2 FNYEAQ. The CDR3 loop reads CASSLVLAGSSGANVLTF. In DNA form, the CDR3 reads TGTGCCAGCAGCTTAGTACTAGCGGGTTCCTCTGGGGCCAACGTCCTGACTTTC.

The DNA for the CDR3 is TGTGCCAGCAGTGAGTCTGGGGGGACCACAGATACGCAGTATTTT. Protein: CASSESGGTTDTQYF. This chain connects TRBV28 to TRBJ2-3; TRBD2 might be the D (6 bases). There are 15 residues in the CDR3. Germline V gene sequence: CDR1 MDHEN, CDR2 SYDVKM. V was shortened by 5 bases and J by 2 bases, with 14 bases between the two germline ends.

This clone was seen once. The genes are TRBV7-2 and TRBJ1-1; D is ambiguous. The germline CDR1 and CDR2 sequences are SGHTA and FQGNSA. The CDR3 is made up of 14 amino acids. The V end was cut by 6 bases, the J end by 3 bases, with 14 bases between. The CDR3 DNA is TGTGCCAGCAGTACCAACGCGGCGTACACTGAAGCTTTCTTT. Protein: CASSTNAAYTEAFF.

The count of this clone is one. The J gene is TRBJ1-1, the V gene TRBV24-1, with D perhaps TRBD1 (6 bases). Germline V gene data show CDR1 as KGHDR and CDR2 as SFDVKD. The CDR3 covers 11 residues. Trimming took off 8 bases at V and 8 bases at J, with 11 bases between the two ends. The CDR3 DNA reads TGTGCCACCAATTATCAGGGGGAAGCTTTCTTT. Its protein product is CATNYQGEAFF.

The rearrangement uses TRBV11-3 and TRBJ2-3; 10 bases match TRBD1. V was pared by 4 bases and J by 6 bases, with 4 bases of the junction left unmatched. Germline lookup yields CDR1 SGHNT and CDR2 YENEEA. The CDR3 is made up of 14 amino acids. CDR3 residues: CASSSGTGADTQYF. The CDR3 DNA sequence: TGTGCCAGCAGCTCCGGGACAGGGGCCGATACGCAGTATTTT.

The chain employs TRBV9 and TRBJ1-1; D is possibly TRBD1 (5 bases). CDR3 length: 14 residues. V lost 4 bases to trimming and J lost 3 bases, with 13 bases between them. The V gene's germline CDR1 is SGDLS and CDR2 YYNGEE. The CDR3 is CASSIQAGHTEAFF. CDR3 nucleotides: TGTGCCAGCAGCATCCAAGCGGGGCACACTGAAGCTTTCTTT. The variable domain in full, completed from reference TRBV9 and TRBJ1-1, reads DSGVTQTPKHLITATGQRVTLRCSPRSGDLSVYWYQQSLDQGLQFLIQYYNGEERAKGNILERFSAQQFPDLHSELNLSSLELGDSALYFCASSIQAGHTEAFFGQGTRLTVV.

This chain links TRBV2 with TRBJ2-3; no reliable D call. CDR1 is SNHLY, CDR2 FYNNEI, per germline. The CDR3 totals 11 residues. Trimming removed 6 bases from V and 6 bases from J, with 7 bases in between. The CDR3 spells CASSPVDTQYF. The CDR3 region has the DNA TGTGCCAGCAGCCCCGTGGATACGCAGTATTTT.

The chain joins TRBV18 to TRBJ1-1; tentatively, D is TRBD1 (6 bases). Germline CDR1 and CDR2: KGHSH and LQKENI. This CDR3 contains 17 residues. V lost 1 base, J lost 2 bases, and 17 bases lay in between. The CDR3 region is CASSPRTATTPNTEAFF. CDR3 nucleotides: TGTGCCAGCTCACCACGGACAGCAACAACCCCAAACACTGAAGCTTTCTTT.

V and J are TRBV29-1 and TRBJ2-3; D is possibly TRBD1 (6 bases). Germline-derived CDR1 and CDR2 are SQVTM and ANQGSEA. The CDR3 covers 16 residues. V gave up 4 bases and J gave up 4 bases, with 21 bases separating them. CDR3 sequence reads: CSVAKHSGPGADTQYF. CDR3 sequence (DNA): TGCAGCGTTGCCAAGCACTCCGGGCCAGGGGCAGATACGCAGTATTTT.

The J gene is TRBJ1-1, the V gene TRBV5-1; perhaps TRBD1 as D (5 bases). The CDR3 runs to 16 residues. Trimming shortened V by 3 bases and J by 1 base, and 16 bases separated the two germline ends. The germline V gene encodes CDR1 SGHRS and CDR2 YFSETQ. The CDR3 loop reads CASSWGATETNTEAFF. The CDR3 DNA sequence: TGCGCCAGCAGCTGGGGCGCGACAGAGACGAACACTGAAGCTTTCTTT.

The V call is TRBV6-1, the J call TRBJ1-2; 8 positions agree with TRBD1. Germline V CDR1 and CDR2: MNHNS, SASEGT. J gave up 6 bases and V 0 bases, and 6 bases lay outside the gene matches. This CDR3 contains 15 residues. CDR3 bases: TGTGCCAGCAGTGAAGCGGTGACAGGGGAGGATGGCTACACCTTC. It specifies CASSEAVTGEDGYTF.

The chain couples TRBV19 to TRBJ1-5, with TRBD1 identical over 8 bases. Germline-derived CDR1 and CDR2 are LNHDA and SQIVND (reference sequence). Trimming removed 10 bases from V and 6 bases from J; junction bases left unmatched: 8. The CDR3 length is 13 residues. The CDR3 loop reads CATTGQGVQPQHF. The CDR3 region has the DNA TGTGCCACTACCGGACAGGGAGTTCAGCCCCAGCATTTT.

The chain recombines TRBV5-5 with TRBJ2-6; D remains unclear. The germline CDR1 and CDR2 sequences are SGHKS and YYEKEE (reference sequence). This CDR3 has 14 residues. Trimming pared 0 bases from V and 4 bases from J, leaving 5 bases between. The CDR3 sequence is CASSLGAGANVLTF. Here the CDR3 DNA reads TGTGCCAGCAGCTTGGGAGCAGGGGCCAACGTCCTGACTTTC.

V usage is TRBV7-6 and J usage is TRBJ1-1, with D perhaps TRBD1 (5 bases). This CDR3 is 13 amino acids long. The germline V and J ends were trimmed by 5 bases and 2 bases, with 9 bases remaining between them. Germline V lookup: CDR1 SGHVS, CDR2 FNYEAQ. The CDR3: CASSVGQNTEAFF. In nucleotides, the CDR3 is TGTGCCAGCAGCGTAGGACAAAACACTGAAGCTTTCTTT. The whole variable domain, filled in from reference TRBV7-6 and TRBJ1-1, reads GAGVSQSPRYKVTKRGQDVALRCDPISGHVSLYWYRQALGQGPEFLTYFNYEAQQDKSGLPNDRFSAERPEGSISTLTIQRTEQRDSAMYRCASSVGQNTEAFFGQGTRLTVV.

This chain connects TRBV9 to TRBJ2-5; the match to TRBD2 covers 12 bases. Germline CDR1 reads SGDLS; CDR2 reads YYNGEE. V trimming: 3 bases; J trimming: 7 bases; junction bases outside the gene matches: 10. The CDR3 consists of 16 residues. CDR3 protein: CASSEGGLAGLSTQYF. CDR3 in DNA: TGTGCCAGCAGCGAGGGGGGACTAGCGGGTCTGTCGACCCAGTACTTC.

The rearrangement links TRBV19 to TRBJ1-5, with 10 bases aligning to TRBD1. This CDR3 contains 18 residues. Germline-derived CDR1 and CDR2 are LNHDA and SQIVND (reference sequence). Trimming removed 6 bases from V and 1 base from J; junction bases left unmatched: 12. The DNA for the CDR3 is TGTGCCAGTAGCGCTGGGACAGGGGACGTTAACAGCAATCAGCCCCAGCATTTT. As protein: CASSAGTGDVNSNQPQHF.

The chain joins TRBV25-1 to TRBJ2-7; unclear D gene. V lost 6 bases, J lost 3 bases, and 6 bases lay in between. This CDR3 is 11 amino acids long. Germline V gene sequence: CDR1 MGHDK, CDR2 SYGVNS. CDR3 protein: CASSQNYEQYF. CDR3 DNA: TGTGCCAGCAGCCAGAACTACGAGCAGTACTTC.

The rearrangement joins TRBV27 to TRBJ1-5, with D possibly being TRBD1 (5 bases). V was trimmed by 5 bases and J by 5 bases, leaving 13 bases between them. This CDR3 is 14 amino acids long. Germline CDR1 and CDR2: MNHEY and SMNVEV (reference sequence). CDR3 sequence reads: CASSPAGVYQPQHF. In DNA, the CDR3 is TGTGCCAGCAGTCCCGCGGGGGTTTATCAGCCCCAGCATTTT.

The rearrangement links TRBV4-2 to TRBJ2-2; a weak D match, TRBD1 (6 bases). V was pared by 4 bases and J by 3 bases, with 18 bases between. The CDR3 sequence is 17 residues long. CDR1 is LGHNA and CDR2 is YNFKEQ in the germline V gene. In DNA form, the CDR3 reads TGTGCCAGCAGCCCAGAAAGTAGGGGGTGGGACACCGGGGAGCTGTTTTTT. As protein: CASSPESRGWDTGELFF.

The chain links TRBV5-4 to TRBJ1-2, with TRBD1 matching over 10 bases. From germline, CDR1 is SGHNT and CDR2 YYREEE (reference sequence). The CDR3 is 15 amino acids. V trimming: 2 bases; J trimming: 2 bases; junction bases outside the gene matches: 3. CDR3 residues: CASSFQGQGNYGYTF. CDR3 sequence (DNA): TGTGCCAGCAGCTTCCAGGGACAGGGGAACTATGGCTACACCTTC.

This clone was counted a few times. CDR3 sequence: CASSLFFRPAATGSPNYGYTF. CDR3 nucleotide sequence: TGTGCCAGCAGTTTATTTTTCCGCCCAGCCGCGACAGGGTCCCCTAACTATGGCTACACCTTC. This sequence joins TRBV28 and TRBJ1-2; 7 bases are a match to TRBD1. This CDR3 comprises 21 residues. Per germline, CDR1 MDHEN and CDR2 SYDVKM. The V gene end was trimmed by 1 base and the J gene end by 0 bases; junction bases not matched to a gene: 20.

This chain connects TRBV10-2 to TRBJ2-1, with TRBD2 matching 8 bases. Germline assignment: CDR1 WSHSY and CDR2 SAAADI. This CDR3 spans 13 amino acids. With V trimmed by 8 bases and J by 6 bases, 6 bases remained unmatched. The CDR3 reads CASRIAGPNEQFF. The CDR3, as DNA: TGCGCCAGCCGAATAGCGGGGCCCAATGAGCAGTTCTTC.